The clone carrying this T cell receptor beta chain has more than one count but fewer than ten. Its antigen is unidentified. The data belong to a study of CD8 T cells in ankylosing spondylitis. General study results and limits: One TCR beta motif, made up of 7 or 8 highly homologous variants, appeared characteristic of ankylosing spondylitis blood.

V dropped 2 bases and J dropped 2 bases, with 11 bases sitting between them. The CDR3 is 15 amino acids. Germline V gene lookup returns CDR1 ENHRY and CDR2 SYGVKD. Using its own MiXCR run on the 5' RACE reads, TCRdb lists one record per CDR3 protein. The profile shows hundreds of thousands of distinct CDR3 sequences, 12% of them singletons. The receptor was isolated from a male donor with ankylosing spondylitis. Specimen: blood, either unsorted or a sorted T cell fraction (not recorded which). The chain carries TRBV10-3 and TRBJ2-3; D call uncertain. CDR3 nucleotides: TGTGCCATCAGTGAGGCTCCAGACCACACAGATACGCAGTATTTT. Protein sequence: CAISEAPDHTDTQYF.